The clone carrying this T cell receptor beta chain was seen a few times. The antigen is not known. TCRdb processed the reads anew with MiXCR; each CDR3 protein has one entry. The table records 380,000 or so distinct CDR3 sequences, roughly 34% of them present only once. The data were taken from a study of T cell repertoires in cytomegalovirus infection. Study-wide background: The public TCR beta signatures pointed to both CMV infection and matching HLA type. Findings and limits, study-wide: HLA-C-restricted CMV clonotypes gave the most frequent clonotype in two of eight donors.

The sequences come from cultured PBMCs, collected from culture after CMV antigen stimulation. This receptor was taken from a human donor in good health (CMV status not recorded). Some clones in this sample may be carry-over from other donors' samples.

As DNA, the CDR3 is TGTGCCAGCAATCAGAGAGGTTTCGACACGGCGAACACCGGGGAGCTGTTTTTT. Translating it yields CASNQRGFDTANTGELFF. This chain joins TRBV7-8 and TRBJ2-2; D gene unclear. CDR3 length: 18 residues. Germline V gene lookup returns CDR1 SGHVS and CDR2 FQNEAQ. Trimming stripped 7 bases from V and 0 bases from J, with 21 bases between.